This T cell receptor (beta chain) was observed in a study of blood T cell repertoires in COVID-19. Overall study context: Samples of COVID-19 (acute and convalescent) were obtained from the United States, Italy and Spain. T cells, B-cell-depleted T cells, or PBMCs provided the cDNA or gDNA that served as material.

The junction had 9 bases not matched to a gene; V was cut back by 10 bases and J by 6 bases. This CDR3 spans 13 amino acids. CDR1 and CDR2 (germline): MGHDK, SYGVNS. Original handling: Amplified reference gene primers provided the basis for estimating nucleated cell counts. Sequencing was performed with immunoSEQ multiplex PCR; in TCRdb, only in-frame clones are kept and a portion is missing. V and J calls and clone size follow that table, whereas D and trimming were derived from the DNA. Here the sample spans around 99,000 clones, 75% to 85% being singletons. V gene TRBV25-1 combines with J gene TRBJ2-3; 8 nucleotides agree with TRBD2. This receptor was obtained from a woman of 80 years or more with active or convalescent COVID-19. The source material was peripheral blood. CDR3: CATSAGALDTQYF. The CDR3 coding sequence is TGTGCCACTTCAGCGGGAGCTCTGGATACGCAGTATTTT.